Below, 4 T cell receptor beta chains from the same sample are listed, as sequenced in a study of patients and donors after allogeneic stem cell transplantation. One entry per CDR3 protein, called by TCRdb with MiXCR from the RT-PCR reads. Of 150,000 to 200,000 distinct CDR3 sequences in the sample, approximately 41% were seen once. Sequenced material: blood, either unsorted or a sorted T cell fraction (not recorded which). These receptor sequences come from a human donor who was either an allogeneic HSCT recipient or a stem cell or donor lymphocyte infusion donor (not recorded which). It is not recorded whose cells these are; they may come from a transplant donor.

This clonotype was counted a few times. The chain joins TRBV27 to TRBJ1-1; D may be TRBD1 (6 bases). The CDR3 sequence is 13 residues long. Germline V gives CDR1 MNHEY, CDR2 SMNVEV (reference sequence). V was shortened by 5 bases and J by 3 bases, with 10 bases between the two germline ends. CDR3 nucleotide sequence: TGTGCCAGCAGTCGCCAGGGGTACACTGAAGCTTTCTTT. This gives the protein CASSRQGYTEAFF.

This clonotype was seen a few times. The V gene is TRBV5-1, the J gene TRBJ1-1; D may be TRBD1 (5 bases). This CDR3 comprises 12 residues. V dropped 0 bases and J dropped 8 bases, with 8 bases sitting between them. Germline V gives CDR1 SGHRS, CDR2 YFSETQ. This CDR3 is CASSLAGWEAFF. In nucleotides, the CDR3 is TGCGCCAGCAGCTTGGCAGGGTGGGAAGCTTTCTTT.

This clonotype showed up just a few times. The genes are TRBV28 and TRBJ2-7; D tentatively reads TRBD1 or TRBD2 (5 bases each). This CDR3 has 14 residues. CDR1 MDHEN and CDR2 SYDVKM come from the germline V gene. V was cut by 3 bases and J by 4 bases, with 13 bases left in between. The CDR3 nucleotides are TGTGCCAGCAGTTTGGGGACCGTTGGATACGAGCAGTACTTC. Amino acid sequence: CASSLGTVGYEQYF.

Written as DNA, the CDR3 is TGCGCCAGCAGTCTCGGGCACAATGAGCAGTTCTTC. Amino acids: CASSLGHNEQFF. The V call is TRBV5-1, the J call TRBJ2-1; D unclear. From germline, CDR1 is SGHRS and CDR2 YFSETQ. V dropped 5 bases and J dropped 5 bases, with 8 bases sitting between them. The CDR3 totals 12 residues.